This T cell receptor (beta chain) appears in the sequencing data of a study of PD-1 blockade in classical Hodgkin lymphoma. Study-level findings and limits: Whoever responded completely had baseline diversity much like that seen in newly diagnosed patients.

Patients all relapsed after autologous stem cell transplantation, and there was variation in brentuximab vedotin exposure. Note on this clone: Its antigen is currently unknown. The junction does not match germline at one end; this may be a read error.

Data came from immunoSEQ multiplex PCR; TCRdb stores just in-frame clones and leaves some out. The top ten hold under 7% of the sample, which has about 58,000 clones, approximately 90% seen once. From germline, CDR1 is SGHRS and CDR2 YFSETQ. The CDR3 runs 15 residues. This chain connects TRBV5-1 to TRBJ1-3, with 9 bases matching TRBD1. The TCR was taken from a human donor with classical Hodgkin lymphoma. The starting material was peripheral blood mononuclear cells (PBMCs), obtained before the second cycle of nivolumab. CDR3 nucleotide sequence: TGCGCCAGCAGCTTGGCCCCGGGACAGGGAAGCACCATATATTTT. Translating gives CASSLAPGQGSTIYF.